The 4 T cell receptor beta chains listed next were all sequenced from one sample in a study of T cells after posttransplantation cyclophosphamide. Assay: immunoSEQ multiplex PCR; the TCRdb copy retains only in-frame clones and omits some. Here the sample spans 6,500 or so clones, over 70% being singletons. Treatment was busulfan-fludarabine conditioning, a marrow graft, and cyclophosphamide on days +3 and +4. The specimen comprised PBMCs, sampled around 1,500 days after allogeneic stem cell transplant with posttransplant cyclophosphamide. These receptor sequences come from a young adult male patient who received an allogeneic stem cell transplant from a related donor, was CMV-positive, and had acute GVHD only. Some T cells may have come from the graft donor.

Written as DNA, the CDR3 is TGTGCCAGCTCACCCTCATCACAGGGGATTGGTCAGCCCCAGCATTTT. It encodes CASSPSSQGIGQPQHF. The rearrangement uses TRBV18 and TRBJ1-5, with 7 bases aligning to TRBD1. The germline gives CDR1 KGHSH, CDR2 LQKENI. This CDR3 spans 16 amino acids. Trimming removed 3 bases from V and 6 bases from J; junction bases left unmatched: 11.

CDR3 sequence reads: CASSPGLARADTQYF. CDR3 coding DNA: TGCGCCAGCAGCCCGGGACTGGCGCGGGCAGATACGCAGTATTTT. The chain carries TRBV5-1 and TRBJ2-3; D possibly corresponds to TRBD2 (6 bases). The ends were cut back, 4 bases at V and 4 bases at J, with 16 bases in the middle. This CDR3 region has 15 residues. Per germline, CDR1 SGHRS and CDR2 YFSETQ.

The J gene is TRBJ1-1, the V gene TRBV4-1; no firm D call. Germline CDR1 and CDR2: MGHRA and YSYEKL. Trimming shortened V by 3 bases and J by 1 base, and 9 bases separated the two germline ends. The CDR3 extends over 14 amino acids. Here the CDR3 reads CASSQLGGNTEAFF. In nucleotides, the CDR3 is TGCGCCAGCAGCCAGCTCGGCGGGAACACTGAAGCTTTCTTT.

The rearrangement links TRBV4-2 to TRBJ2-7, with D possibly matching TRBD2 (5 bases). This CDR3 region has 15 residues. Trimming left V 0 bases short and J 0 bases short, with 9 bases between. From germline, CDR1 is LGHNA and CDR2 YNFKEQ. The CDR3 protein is CASSQEPGSSYEQYF. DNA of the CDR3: TGTGCCAGCAGCCAAGAACCGGGGAGCTCCTACGAGCAGTACTTC.